This T cell receptor (beta chain) was identified in a study of a mutant IDH1 vaccine in newly diagnosed glioma. Study-wide background: Patients began vaccination 4-6 weeks after radiotherapy alone, or with temozolomide cycles.

TCRdb's table, derived via immunoSEQ multiplex PCR, lists solely in-frame clones and lacks some. The repertoire holds some 40,000 clones, with more than 80% as singletons. Noted time point: week 23, last vaccination. Every single dose of the vaccine, 300 ug of mutant IDH1 20-mer peptide, came with topical imiquimod. Points on this clone: The antigen is unknown.

Trimming cost V 1 base and J 4 bases, with 6 bases left between them. The CDR3 contains 13 residues. Germline loops: CDR1 SGHTA, CDR2 FQGNSA. The clonotype comes from a man aged 35-49 years with glioma. The sequencing here drew on PBMCs, taken from a glioma patient whose treatment included an IDH1 peptide vaccine. V gene TRBV7-2 combines with J gene TRBJ2-3, with D uncertain. The CDR3 nucleotides read TGTGCCAGCAGCTTAGTATCGTCAGATACGCAGTATTTT. Residues: CASSLVSSDTQYF.